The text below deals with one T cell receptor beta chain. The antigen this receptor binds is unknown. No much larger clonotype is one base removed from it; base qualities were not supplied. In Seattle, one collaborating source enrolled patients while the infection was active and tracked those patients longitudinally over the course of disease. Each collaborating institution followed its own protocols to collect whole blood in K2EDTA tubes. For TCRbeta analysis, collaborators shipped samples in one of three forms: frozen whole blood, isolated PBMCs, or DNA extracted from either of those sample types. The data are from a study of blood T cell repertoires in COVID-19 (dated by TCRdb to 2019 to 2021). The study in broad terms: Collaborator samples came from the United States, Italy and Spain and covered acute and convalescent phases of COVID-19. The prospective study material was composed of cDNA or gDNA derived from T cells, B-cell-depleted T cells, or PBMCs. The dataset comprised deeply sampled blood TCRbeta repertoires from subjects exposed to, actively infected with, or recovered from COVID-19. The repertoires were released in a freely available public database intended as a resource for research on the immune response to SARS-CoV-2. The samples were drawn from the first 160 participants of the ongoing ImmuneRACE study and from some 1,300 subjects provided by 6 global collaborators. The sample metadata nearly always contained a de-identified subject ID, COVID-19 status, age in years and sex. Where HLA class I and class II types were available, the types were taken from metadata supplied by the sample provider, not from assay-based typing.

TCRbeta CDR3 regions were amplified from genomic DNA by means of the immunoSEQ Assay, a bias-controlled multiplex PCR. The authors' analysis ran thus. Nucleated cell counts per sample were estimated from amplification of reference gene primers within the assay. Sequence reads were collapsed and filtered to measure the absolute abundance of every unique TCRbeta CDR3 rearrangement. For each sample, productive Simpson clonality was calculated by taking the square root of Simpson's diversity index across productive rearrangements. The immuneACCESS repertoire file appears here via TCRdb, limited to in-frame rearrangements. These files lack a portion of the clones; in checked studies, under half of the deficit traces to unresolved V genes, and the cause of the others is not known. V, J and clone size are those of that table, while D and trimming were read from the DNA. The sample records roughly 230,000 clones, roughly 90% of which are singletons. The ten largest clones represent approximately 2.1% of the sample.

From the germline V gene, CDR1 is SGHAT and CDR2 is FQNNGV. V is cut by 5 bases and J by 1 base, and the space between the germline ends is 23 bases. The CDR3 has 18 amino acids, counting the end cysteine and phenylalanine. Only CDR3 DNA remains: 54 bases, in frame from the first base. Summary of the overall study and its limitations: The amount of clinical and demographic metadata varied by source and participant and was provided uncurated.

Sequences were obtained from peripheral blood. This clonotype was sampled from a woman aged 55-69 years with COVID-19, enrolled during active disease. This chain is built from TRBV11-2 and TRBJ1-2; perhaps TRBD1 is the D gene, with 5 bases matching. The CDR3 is CASSPPLHVNRINYGYTF. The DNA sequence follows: TGTGCCAGCAGCCCCCCGCTACACGTCAACAGGATTAACTATGGCTACACCTTC.